The 15 T cell receptor beta chains reported below all come from one sample, sequenced in a study of T cell repertoires in cytomegalovirus infection. TCRdb called the reads again in MiXCR, with one record for every CDR3 protein. Of roughly 320,000 distinct CDR3 sequences listed, over 7.5% were seen once; the top ten hold approximately 4.7%. Sequencing was carried out using PBMCs. The receptors shown here come from a human donor in good health (CMV status not recorded). Some clones in this sample may be carry-over from other donors' samples.

This clonotype turned up a few times. V is TRBV18 and J is TRBJ2-7; D is possibly TRBD2 (5 bases). Trimming stripped 3 bases from V and 6 bases from J, with 15 bases between. Germline values: CDR1 KGHSH, CDR2 LQKENI. This CDR3 contains 14 residues. CDR3 coding DNA: TGTGCCAGCTCACCTAGGACTTCCGCGAGCGAGCAGTACTTC. The encoded protein is CASSPRTSASEQYF.

Many counts were recorded for this clonotype. This chain connects TRBV7-2 to TRBJ1-1; D not certain. The CDR3 is 17 amino acids. Germline V gives CDR1 SGHTA, CDR2 FQGNSA. V was cut by 0 bases and J by 0 bases, with 14 bases left in between. The CDR3 DNA reads as TGTGCCAGCAGCTTAGCGGGGTTTGGGCGGATGAACACTGAAGCTTTCTTT. Translated: CASSLAGFGRMNTEAFF.

This clonotype appeared many times. CDR3 bases: TGTGCCAGCAGTTACCCTCGAGTCGGCTCGGGAGGGCCTACCTACGAGCAGTACTTC. The encoded protein is CASSYPRVGSGGPTYEQYF. The chain uses TRBV6-5 and TRBJ2-7, with 8 bases aligning to TRBD2. The CDR3 covers 19 residues. Germline V gene lookup returns CDR1 MNHEY and CDR2 SVGAGI. V shed 2 bases, J shed 2 bases, and the junction held 17 bases outside the gene matches.

This clonotype turned up a few times. The CDR3 DNA reads as TGTGCCAGTACCGCAAGGTCTACAGGGGACCATGGCTACACCTTC. It encodes CASTARSTGDHGYTF. The rearrangement links TRBV19 to TRBJ1-2; TRBD1 agrees at 7 bases. The CDR3 runs 15 residues. V shed 7 bases and J 6 bases; nucleotides not matched to a gene: 14. Germline lookup yields CDR1 LNHDA and CDR2 SQIVND (reference sequence).

This clonotype was detected many times. The V call is TRBV7-2, the J call TRBJ2-3; 10 positions agree with TRBD2. This CDR3 region has 14 residues. The V gene's germline CDR1 is SGHTA and CDR2 FQGNSA. Germline trimming cut 10 bases from V and 2 bases from J; bases unmatched to any gene: 6. The CDR3 DNA reads as TGTGCCACCAGAGGGACTAGCGACACAGATACGCAGTATTTT. This codes for CATRGTSDTDTQYF.

In this sample, this clonotype turned up a few times. V is TRBV28 and J is TRBJ2-7; a weak D match, TRBD2 (5 bases). This CDR3 contains 15 residues. Germline CDR1 and CDR2: MDHEN and SYDVKM. The V end was cut by 8 bases, the J end by 4 bases, with 21 bases between. Here the CDR3 reads CASFQFGGGQYEQYF. CDR3 DNA: TGTGCCAGCTTCCAATTCGGCGGCGGGCAATACGAGCAGTACTTC.

This clonotype was detected ten times or more. The chain combines TRBV20-1 with TRBJ2-5; 9 bases are a match to TRBD2. V trimming: 2 bases; J trimming: 5 bases; junction bases outside the gene matches: 12. The CDR3 covers 16 residues. The germline V gene has CDR1 DFQATT and CDR2 SNEGSKA (reference sequence). The CDR3, as DNA: TGCAGTGCTAGATTGCAGCGGGGGGTGCCGAGGGAGACCCAGTACTTC. Encoded protein: CSARLQRGVPRETQYF.

This clonotype was counted ten times or more. The chain links TRBV7-2 to TRBJ1-5; tentatively, D is TRBD1 (5 bases). The V gene's germline CDR1 is SGHTA and CDR2 FQGNSA. V was cut by 3 bases and J by 4 bases, with 13 bases left in between. The CDR3 extends over 15 amino acids. In DNA form, the CDR3 reads TGTGCCAGCAGCTTTGGCGGGACCCAGAATCAGCCCCAGCATTTT. Translated: CASSFGGTQNQPQHF.

This clonotype was seen a handful of times. Sequence at one end of the junction differs from germline and may be a read error. V usage is TRBV20-1 and J usage is TRBJ2-1; 10 nucleotides match TRBD2. There are 11 residues in the CDR3. Germline lookup yields CDR1 DFQATT and CDR2 SNEGSKA (reference sequence). CDR3 nucleotides: TGCAGTGCTCTTCCTCTGGGACTAGCGACCTTC. Its translation is CSALPLGLATF.

The rearrangement joins TRBV6-2 or TRBV6-3 to TRBJ2-5; 9 positions match TRBD2. Germline lookup yields CDR1 MNHEY and CDR2 SVGEGT. Losses at the gene ends were 8 bases for V and 4 bases for J; bases not matched to a gene: 5. The CDR3 spans 13 residues. The CDR3 here is CASRVLAGETQYF. As DNA, the CDR3 is TGTGCCAGCCGAGTACTAGCGGGAGAGACCCAGTACTTC.

This clonotype was detected ten times or more. The V and J genes are TRBV7-2 and TRBJ1-2; perhaps TRBD1 as D (6 bases). Per germline, CDR1 SGHTA and CDR2 FQGNSA. The V end lost 5 bases, the J end lost 4 bases, and 17 bases lay between the germline ends. This CDR3 region has 15 residues. The CDR3 DNA sequence: TGTGCCAGCAGCCGCCGGGAGGACAGCCCCTATGGCTACACCTTC. Translation: CASSRREDSPYGYTF.

This sequence joins TRBV12-3 or TRBV12-4 and TRBJ1-2; 7 nucleotides line up with TRBD1. This CDR3 contains 16 residues. V trimming: 6 bases; J trimming: 4 bases; junction bases outside the gene matches: 14. CDR3 DNA: TGTGCCAGCAGACCTAATGACAGGGTTGCCGGCTATGGCTACACCTTC. This sequence encodes CASRPNDRVAGYGYTF.

This clonotype was counted many times. V gene TRBV7-2 combines with J gene TRBJ2-1, with D unclear. Trimming stripped 0 bases from V and 9 bases from J, with 21 bases between. Looked up from germline, CDR1 is SGHTA and CDR2 is FQGNSA. The CDR3 totals 17 residues. CDR3 region: CASSLAARAQGIPEQFF. Here the CDR3 DNA reads TGTGCCAGCAGCTTAGCGGCTCGGGCCCAAGGGATTCCTGAGCAGTTCTTC.

This clonotype was counted ten times or more. The chain links TRBV7-2 to TRBJ2-7; 9 bases agree with TRBD1. The trim removed 4 bases at V and 0 bases at J, leaving 1 base unmatched. The CDR3 contains 14 residues. The germline gives CDR1 SGHTA, CDR2 FQGNSA. CDR3 DNA: TGTGCCAGCAGCTCGGACAGGGGCTCCTACGAGCAGTACTTC. Translated, it gives CASSSDRGSYEQYF.

This clonotype was recorded a few times. The chain carries TRBV6-2 or TRBV6-3 and TRBJ2-1, with a tentative D call TRBD2 (7 bases). V lost 7 bases, J lost 7 bases, and 17 bases lay in between. The germline V gene encodes CDR1 MNHEY and CDR2 SVGEGT. The CDR3 contains 14 residues. The CDR3 nucleotides read TGTGCCAGCACCAAAGAGGGGGGGCGGAATGAGCAGTTCTTC. Encoded protein: CASTKEGGRNEQFF.